This T cell receptor (beta chain) was recorded in a study of shared clonotypes between healthy human individuals. Genomic DNA of every subset was divided equally among multiple immunoSEQ plates. DNA from unsorted PBMC was sequenced on ten immunoSEQ deep assay plates. Methods used by the authors: ImmunoSEQ output held junction-only sequences without quality scores, so filtering differed. The data were produced by immunoSEQ multiplex PCR, yet TCRdb's version contains in-frame clones alone and is incomplete. The V and J calls and clone size were taken over from that table, and D and trimming were inferred from the DNA. Of hundreds of thousands of clones listed, roughly 80% were seen once; the top ten hold around 12%. The donors, healthy adults who were HIV-negative, had experienced no recent acute infections or vaccinations. In its sample, this clone was seen a few times. Trimming took 2 bases from V and 3 from J, leaving 10 bases between them. The CDR3 is made up of 14 amino acids. CDR1 KGHSH and CDR2 LQKENI come from the germline V gene.

Sequenced: PBMCs. The chain has TRBV18 and TRBJ1-1; D not certain. The clonotype comes from a woman between 40 and 55 years old in good health. Some clones in this sample may be carry-over from other donors' samples. The CDR3 sequence: CASSPGLRDTEAFF. The CDR3 DNA follows: TGTGCCAGCTCACCAGGGCTGAGGGACACTGAAGCTTTCTTT.